What follows is one T cell receptor (beta chain) and its context. Its antigen is undetermined. Method: immunoSEQ multiplex PCR; TCRdb's copy keeps in-frame clones and lacks some. The table has fewer than 2,000 clones, about 81% seen once. This specimen belongs to a study of immune cell composition in non-small cell lung cancer. Findings of the study overall: Tumour-associated clones >0.5% occurred in approximately 31% of adenocarcinomas, roughly four fifths of squamous. Top 10 clone scores and clonality were higher in squamous than adenocarcinoma. Smoking pack-years did not significantly correlate with tumour TCR-beta clonality.

Sequencing input: lung tumor tissue. The receptor was isolated from a human donor with non-small cell lung cancer.

The CDR3 protein is CASSIAGGGGEETQYF. The CDR3 DNA sequence: TGTGCCAGTAGTATAGCAGGCGGGGGGGGAGAAGAGACCCAGTACTTC. The chain recombines TRBV19 with TRBJ2-5; 9 nucleotides match TRBD2. This CDR3 spans 16 amino acids. Losses at the gene ends were 1 base for V and 3 bases for J; bases not matched to a gene: 6. In germline, CDR1 is LNHDA, CDR2 SQIVND (reference sequence).